This TCR beta chain derives from a study of control samples from healthy donors and cancer patients. The CDR3 sequence is 16 residues long. Germline CDR1 SGHDT, CDR2 YYEEEE. The V end was cut by 0 bases, the J end by 4 bases, with 16 bases between. The repertoire was sequenced with immunoSEQ multiplex PCR; TCRdb's copy has only in-frame clones and lacks some. Recorded here are 150,000 to 200,000 clones; the top ten clones represent around 2%. V gene TRBV5-6 combines with J gene TRBJ2-5; D might be TRBD1 (6 bases). The source is a woman in her 30s in good health. Source material: blood. The CDR3 loop reads CASSLAGQWGIETQYF. CDR3 DNA sequence: TGTGCCAGCAGCTTGGCCGGACAGTGGGGTATAGAGACCCAGTACTTC.